The sequence of this T cell receptor (beta chain) was determined in a study of blood T cell repertoires in COVID-19. Overall study context: Spain, Italy and the United States supplied samples that represented acute and convalescent COVID-19. In each case, the material was cDNA or gDNA derived from T cells, B-cell-depleted T cells, or PBMCs.

V was clipped by 0 bases and J by 1 base, with 7 bases between them. The CDR3 sequence is 15 residues long. Germline V gene data show CDR1 as MNHEY and CDR2 as SVGAGI. Original methodology: Using reference gene primer amplification, nucleated cell counts were estimated. Using immunoSEQ multiplex PCR, the repertoire was profiled, and TCRdb retains in-frame clones only, with some absent. That table supplies the V and J calls and clone size; D and trimming were determined from the DNA. The sample lists fewer than 200,000 clones, about 74% occurring once. Sequenced: peripheral blood. V gene TRBV6-5 combines with J gene TRBJ1-5; D possibly corresponds to TRBD1 (5 bases). This clonotype was obtained from a woman over 75 with acute or convalescent COVID-19. The CDR3 loop reads CASSYSSGSNQPQHF. The DNA of the CDR3 is TGTGCCAGCAGTTACTCGTCAGGGAGCAATCAGCCCCAGCATTTT.